The 6 T cell receptor beta chains reported below all come from one sample, sequenced in a study of T cells in tuberculosis. Using immunoSEQ multiplex PCR, the repertoire was profiled, and TCRdb retains in-frame clones only, with some absent. The profile shows about 59,000 clones, around 81% of them singletons. After thawing and overnight rest, PBMC were stained with GMM-loaded CD1B tetramer, viability dye and anti-CD3 for sorting. The lipid loaded on the CD1B tetramers was C32 glucose monomycolate from Rhodococcus equi. The sample comprised CD1b-GMM tetramer-negative cells sorted from PBMCs. The receptor set was obtained from an adult woman with latent tuberculosis.

This chain uses TRBV13 with TRBJ1-2; TRBD1 matches 8 bases. J gave up 7 bases and V 1 base, and 5 bases lay outside the gene matches. This CDR3 is built from 14 residues. Germline values: CDR1 PRHDT, CDR2 FYEKMQ (reference sequence). CDR3 region: CASSLEAGGPGYTF. The CDR3 nucleotides read TGTGCCAGCAGCTTAGAAGCAGGGGGCCCTGGCTACACCTTC.

The chain couples TRBV9 to TRBJ2-6; 11 bases match TRBD1. After removal of 3 bases from V and 4 bases from J, the junction contained 6 bases not matched to a gene. Germline CDR1 reads SGDLS; CDR2 reads YYNGEE. The CDR3 loop spans 17 amino acids. The CDR3 nucleotides are TGTGCCAGCAGCGCCCGGGACAGGGGGTTAGGGGCCAACGTCCTGACTTTC. Amino acid sequence: CASSARDRGLGANVLTF.

This chain connects TRBV6-5 to TRBJ1-2, with 8 bases identical to TRBD1. The germline V gene encodes CDR1 MNHEY and CDR2 SVGAGI. The V and J ends lost 2 bases and 4 bases, in that order; junction bases with no gene match: 9. The CDR3 is 16 amino acids. CDR3 sequence (DNA): TGTGCCAGCAGTTACAAGAGGACAGGGCAGGGCTATGGCTACACCTTC. Its protein product is CASSYKRTGQGYGYTF.

This clone is a singleton in its sample. The V gene is TRBV6-1, the J gene TRBJ2-5, with 9 bases identical to TRBD1. Judging by the DNA end, TRBJ2-7 fits better; the J call may be wrong. Germline CDR1 is MNHNS and CDR2 is SASEGT. This CDR3 contains 14 residues. The CDR3 region is CASTSLGTGYEQYF. CDR3 in DNA: TGTGCCAGCACCTCGTTAGGGACAGGGTACGAGCAGTACTTC.

The V and J genes are TRBV9 and TRBJ1-1; a weak D match, TRBD1 (5 bases). The V gene lost 0 bases and the J gene lost 6 bases, with 15 bases spanning the gap. In germline, CDR1 is SGDLS, CDR2 YYNGEE. This CDR3 has 15 amino acids. The CDR3 DNA sequence: TGTGCCAGCAGCGTAGTTGTAGGGGCAGCCTCTGAAGCTTTCTTT. Translating gives CASSVVVGAASEAFF.

The chain recombines TRBV4-1 with TRBJ2-7, with 8 bases that match TRBD2. Germline V lookup: CDR1 MGHRA, CDR2 YSYEKL. The CDR3 consists of 14 residues. V gave up 1 base and J gave up 5 bases; unmatched junction bases: 4. The CDR3 region has the DNA TGCGCCAGCAGCCAAGCCCCGCGGGAGGACGAGCAGTACTTC. Protein: CASSQAPREDEQYF.